This entry lists 18 T cell receptor beta chains sequenced from one sample in a study of human T cells and chemical hapten exposure. MiXCR was run by TCRdb on the RACE reads, yielding one entry per CDR3 protein. The table records some 74,000 distinct CDR3 sequences, approximately 12% of them present only once. Stated time point: patch test 3, about 24 weeks after DPC sensitization. As to treatment: therapeutic diphenylcyclopropenone sensitization with weekly scalp DPC. The sample here was whole blood, taken in connection with sensitization to the hapten diphenylcyclopropenone (DPC). These receptors were collected from a woman aged 50 to 65 with alopecia areata. Some clones in this sample may be carry-over from other donors' samples.

The table lists this clonotype with many counts. This sequence joins TRBV6-1 and TRBJ2-7; D uncertain. The germline CDR1 and CDR2 sequences are MNHNS and SASEGT. Trimming pared 3 bases from V and 3 bases from J, leaving 6 bases between. This CDR3 is built from 12 residues. The CDR3 bases are TGTGCCAGCAGTGAGATGCGCTACGAGCAGTACTTC. It encodes CASSEMRYEQYF.

This CDR3 is CASSQERFAVNQPQHF. DNA for the CDR3: TGTGCCAGCAGCCAAGAAAGGTTTGCAGTAAATCAGCCCCAGCATTTT. The V call is TRBV4-2, the J call TRBJ1-5; unclear D gene. Germline V gives CDR1 LGHNA, CDR2 YNFKEQ. The V gene lost 0 bases and the J gene lost 4 bases, with 13 bases spanning the gap. The CDR3 totals 16 residues.

In its sample, this clonotype was seen a few times. This chain connects TRBV13 to TRBJ2-1, with TRBD2 matching over 7 bases. With V trimmed by 4 bases and J by 8 bases, 23 bases remained unmatched. CDR1 and CDR2 (germline): PRHDT, FYEKMQ (reference sequence). The length of the CDR3 is 19 residues. Here the CDR3 DNA reads TGTGCCAGCAGCTCGCAGACTCAGTGGACTAGGCCCCCACAGGATGAGCAGTTCTTC. Translated: CASSSQTQWTRPPQDEQFF.

This rearrangement joins TRBV20-1 to TRBJ1-1; D may be TRBD1 (5 bases). V lost 1 base, J lost 5 bases, and 14 bases lay in between. Germline assignment: CDR1 DFQATT and CDR2 SNEGSKA (reference sequence). The CDR3 runs to 14 residues. DNA of the CDR3: TGCAGTGCTAGAGCCCCAGGGATTTGGACTGAAGCTTTCTTT. The encoded protein is CSARAPGIWTEAFF.

To note about this clonotype: This may stem from a read error, because a much larger clone lies one nucleotide away. The chain carries TRBV7-6 and TRBJ1-5; D gene ambiguous. CDR1 is SGHVS and CDR2 is FNYEAQ in the germline V gene. The CDR3 contains 13 residues. Trimming took 5 bases from V and 1 from J, leaving 6 bases between them. CDR3 sequence (DNA): TGTGCCAGCAGCAGGGAAAGCAATCAGCCCCAGCATTTT. It translates to CASSRESNQPQHF.

This clonotype was recorded many times. The gene calls are TRBV3-1 and TRBJ2-5, with 9 bases fitting TRBD2. Germline trimming cut 6 bases from V and 4 bases from J; bases unmatched to any gene: 12. Germline V gene lookup returns CDR1 LGHDT and CDR2 YNNKEL (reference sequence). The CDR3 consists of 16 residues. For the CDR3, the DNA is TGTGCCAGCAGGGGCAGGTTAGCGGGAGTCGGAGAGACCCAGTACTTC. Its protein product is CASRGRLAGVGETQYF.

Regarding this clonotype: This may stem from a read error, because a much larger clone lies one nucleotide away. The rearrangement joins TRBV28 to TRBJ2-1, with D perhaps TRBD2 (6 bases). Germline CDR1 MDHEN, CDR2 SYDVKM. CDR3 length equals 16 residues. The CDR3 coding sequence is TGTGCCAGCATTCCCGGAGGGGAAAGCTCCCACAATGAGCAGTTCTTC. This gives the protein CASIPGGESSHNEQFF.

This clonotype has ten or more counts. This sequence joins TRBV7-6 and TRBJ2-1; 9 bases align to TRBD2. The CDR3 loop spans 16 amino acids. Trimming removed 5 bases from V and 0 bases from J; junction bases left unmatched: 5. Germline V gives CDR1 SGHVS, CDR2 FNYEAQ. The CDR3 coding sequence is TGTGCCAGCAGCCGATTAGCGGGAGTCTCCTACAATGAGCAGTTCTTC. This translates into CASSRLAGVSYNEQFF.

This clonotype was observed many times. CDR3 sequence (DNA): TGTGCCAGCAGCCAAGGGCAAAATCAGCCCCAGCATTTT. This codes for CASSQGQNQPQHF. J is TRBJ1-5 and V is TRBV4-2; D is uncertain. V was pared by 1 base and J by 4 bases, with 5 bases between. Germline values: CDR1 LGHNA, CDR2 YNFKEQ. The CDR3 is made up of 13 amino acids.

The chain has TRBV5-1 and TRBJ2-7; D not certain. V was clipped by 0 bases and J by 9 bases, with 16 bases between them. The CDR3 covers 14 residues. Germline values: CDR1 SGHRS, CDR2 YFSETQ. The CDR3 region has the DNA TGCGCCAGCAGCTTGGGACCTGTATTTCGTGTGCAGTACTTC. As protein: CASSLGPVFRVQYF.

This clonotype was picked up many times. This chain connects TRBV3-1 to TRBJ1-2, with D possibly being TRBD1 (5 bases). Germline V gene lookup returns CDR1 LGHDT and CDR2 YNNKEL (reference sequence). CDR3 length: 14 amino acids. V lost 0 bases to trimming and J lost 7 bases, with 12 bases between them. The CDR3 DNA follows: TGTGCCAGCAGCCAAGATACGGGGCTAGGTGGCTACACCTTC. The encoded protein is CASSQDTGLGGYTF.

This clonotype was picked up a small number of times. The rearrangement links TRBV19 to TRBJ1-3; D remains unclear. V shed 3 bases and J shed 0 bases, with 12 bases lying between them. The CDR3 consists of 16 residues. The germline V gene encodes CDR1 LNHDA and CDR2 SQIVND (reference sequence). The CDR3 DNA sequence: TGTGCCAGTAGTATTGGTGCTGGGAGCTCTGGAAACACCATATATTTT. Translated, it gives CASSIGAGSSGNTIYF.

The genes are TRBV12-3 or TRBV12-4 and TRBJ1-5, with 7 nucleotides matching TRBD1. J was trimmed by 3 bases and V by 6 bases; bases with no gene match: 5. The CDR3 is 14 residues long. The CDR3 loop reads CASRTGFNNQPQHF. The CDR3, as DNA: TGTGCCAGCAGGACAGGGTTTAACAATCAGCCCCAGCATTTT.

This clonotype has a count of ten or more. The chain employs TRBV5-1 and TRBJ1-1; no definite D call. V gave up 0 bases and J gave up 1 base, with 7 bases separating them. The V gene's germline CDR1 is SGHRS and CDR2 YFSETQ. This CDR3 spans 14 amino acids. The chain's CDR3 is CASSLEEGNTEAFF. The CDR3 region has the DNA TGCGCCAGCAGCTTGGAGGAAGGGAACACTGAAGCTTTCTTT.

The rearrangement links TRBV11-3 to TRBJ2-2, with 10 bases aligning to TRBD2. CDR1 is SGHNT and CDR2 is YENEEA in the germline V gene. The CDR3 spans 16 residues. J gave up 3 bases and V 5 bases, and 6 bases lay outside the gene matches. In nucleotides, the CDR3 is TGTGCCAGCAGCGCTCCTAGCGGGAGCTACACCGGGGAGCTGTTTTTT. Translation: CASSAPSGSYTGELFF.

This clonotype was picked up a small number of times. This sequence joins TRBV3-1 and TRBJ1-1; 7 nucleotides agree with TRBD1. The CDR3 has 13 amino acids. CDR1 LGHDT and CDR2 YNNKEL come from the germline V gene (reference sequence). V shed 3 bases and J 4 bases; nucleotides not matched to a gene: 2. CDR3 sequence reads: CASSQNRGTEAFF. The CDR3 DNA reads as TGTGCCAGCAGCCAGAACAGGGGCACTGAAGCTTTCTTT.

This clonotype was recorded at least ten times. The chain has TRBV2 and TRBJ2-1; D is perhaps TRBD2 (5 bases). The CDR3 is made up of 13 amino acids. In germline, CDR1 is SNHLY, CDR2 FYNNEI. The V and J ends lost 7 bases and 5 bases respectively, with 12 bases between them. This CDR3 reads CASIGRGHNEQFF. The CDR3 DNA follows: TGTGCCAGCATTGGCCGGGGTCACAATGAGCAGTTCTTC. The entire variable domain, with the rest obtained from reference TRBV2 and TRBJ2-1, is as follows: EPEVTQTPSHQVTQMGQEVILRCVPISNHLYFYWYRQILGQKVEFLVSFYNNEISEKSEIFDDQFSVERPDGSNFTLKIRSTKLEDSAMYFCASIGRGHNEQFFGPGTRLTVL.

This clonotype was seen ten or more times. The CDR3 protein is CASSATGGPYEQYF. As DNA, the CDR3 is TGTGCCAGTAGTGCCACAGGGGGCCCCTACGAGCAGTACTTC. This chain connects TRBV19 to TRBJ2-7, with 9 bases aligning to TRBD1. Germline-derived CDR1 and CDR2 are LNHDA and SQIVND (reference sequence). This CDR3 spans 14 amino acids. V gave up 5 bases and J gave up 2 bases; unmatched junction bases: 4.